This entry lists 27 T cell receptor beta chains sequenced from one sample in a study of technical replicates of blood from a handful of donors. The protocol was immunoSEQ multiplex PCR, while the TCRdb copy is restricted to in-frame clones and leaves out a portion. The sample holds tens of thousands of clones, 95% to 98% seen once. The sample consisted of T cells isolated from PBMCs. The source is a human donor in good health.

The genes are TRBV5-1 and TRBJ2-7, with TRBD1 identical over 8 bases. CDR1 is SGHRS and CDR2 is YFSETQ in the germline V gene. Trimming removed 4 bases from V and 0 bases from J; junction bases left unmatched: 3. The CDR3 length is 14 residues. As DNA, the CDR3 is TGCGCCAGCAGCCCTGGACAGGGCTCCTACGAGCAGTACTTC. Protein: CASSPGQGSYEQYF.

The chain has TRBV28 and TRBJ2-1; the D gene is possibly TRBD2 (6 bases). The CDR3 covers 15 residues. V lost 8 bases, J lost 3 bases, and 17 bases lay in between. CDR1 MDHEN and CDR2 SYDVKM come from the germline V gene. CDR3: CASWARGRSYNEQFF. The CDR3 DNA follows: TGTGCCAGCTGGGCGCGGGGAAGGAGCTACAATGAGCAGTTCTTC.

The genes are TRBV5-6 and TRBJ2-1; unclear D gene. The CDR3 consists of 15 residues. The ends were cut back, 2 bases at V and 6 bases at J, with 15 bases in the middle. CDR1 and CDR2 (germline): SGHDT, YYEEEE. CDR3 coding DNA: TGTGCCAGCAGCTTCGAAAATTATGCCAGCAATGAGCAGTTCTTC. Its translation is CASSFENYASNEQFF.

V gene TRBV30 combines with J gene TRBJ2-5, with 14 positions matching TRBD2. Germline V gene lookup returns CDR1 GTSNPN and CDR2 SVGIG (reference sequence). There are 14 residues in the CDR3. V trimming: 3 bases; J trimming: 8 bases; junction bases outside the gene matches: 5. CDR3 amino acids: CAWSEGLAGATQYF. CDR3 sequence (DNA): TGTGCCTGGAGCGAGGGACTAGCGGGAGCCACCCAGTACTTC. Supplemented by reference TRBV30 and TRBJ2-5, the full variable domain reads SQTIHQWPATLVQPVGSPLSLECTVEGTSNPNLYWYRQAAGRGLQLLFYSVGIGQISSEVPQNLSASRPQDRQFILSSKKLLLSDSGFYLCAWSEGLAGATQYFGPGTRLLVL.

The gene calls are TRBV5-4 and TRBJ1-4, with 11 nucleotides matching TRBD1. CDR1 and CDR2 from the germline V gene are SGHNT and YYREEE (reference sequence). CDR3 length equals 15 residues. With V trimmed by 4 bases and J by 10 bases, 9 bases remained unmatched. The chain's CDR3 is CASSPGGQGAGKLFF. The CDR3 bases are TGTGCCAGCAGCCCGGGCGGACAGGGGGCGGGAAAACTGTTTTTT.

The chain joins TRBV10-1 to TRBJ1-1; TRBD1 matches 9 bases. V was pared by 5 bases and J by 5 bases, with 3 bases of the junction left unmatched. The CDR3 sequence is 13 residues long. Germline V gives CDR1 WNHNN, CDR2 SYGVQD (reference sequence). CDR3 amino acids: CASSNRGLTEAFF. DNA of the CDR3: TGCGCCAGCAGTAACAGGGGGCTGACTGAAGCTTTCTTT.

This chain connects TRBV29-1 to TRBJ2-1; 14 bases agree with TRBD2. Unmatched junction bases numbered 9, after V lost 1 base and J lost 4 bases. The germline V gene has CDR1 SQVTM and CDR2 ANQGSEA. The CDR3 runs to 18 residues. CDR3 amino acids: CSVEGRGLAGGGYNEQFF. The CDR3 DNA reads TGCAGCGTTGAAGGTCGCGGACTAGCGGGAGGTGGTTACAATGAGCAGTTCTTC.

The chain recombines TRBV10-3 with TRBJ2-1, with 9 bases that match TRBD1. The CDR3 loop spans 16 amino acids. V gave up 0 bases and J gave up 1 base; unmatched junction bases: 1. The V gene's germline CDR1 is ENHRY and CDR2 SYGVKD. CDR3 sequence: CAISESGQGSYNEQFF. The CDR3 DNA reads as TGTGCCATCAGTGAGTCGGGACAGGGATCCTACAATGAGCAGTTCTTC.

This chain joins TRBV28 and TRBJ2-1; TRBD2 agrees at 7 bases. This CDR3 is 15 amino acids long. Looked up from germline, CDR1 is MDHEN and CDR2 is SYDVKM. The V segment lost 2 bases and the J segment 8 bases; nucleotides outside the gene matches: 9. CDR3 sequence reads: CASSLGEGREDEQFF. The CDR3 DNA reads TGTGCCAGCAGTTTAGGGGAGGGCCGTGAGGATGAGCAGTTCTTC.

The CDR3 region is CASSQTGQSGYTF. CDR3 in DNA: TGTGCCAGCAGCCAAACAGGCCAATCTGGCTACACCTTC. The rearrangement joins TRBV2 to TRBJ1-2; tentative D call: TRBD1 (5 bases). CDR3 length: 13 residues. CDR1 and CDR2 (germline): SNHLY, FYNNEI. Deletions cut 6 bases from V and 7 bases from J, with 15 bases between.

The chain couples TRBV11-3 to TRBJ1-2; TRBD1 matches 7 bases. Unmatched junction bases numbered 4, after V lost 1 base and J lost 8 bases. CDR1 is SGHNT, CDR2 YENEEA, per germline. The CDR3 totals 13 residues. The CDR3 DNA follows: TGTGCCAGCAGCTTAGGAGGGGGCGACGGCTACACCTTC. Its protein is CASSLGGGDGYTF.

This clone was counted once. This chain joins TRBV7-2 and TRBJ1-5; 8 bases line up with TRBD1. This CDR3 region has 17 residues. Looked up from germline, CDR1 is SGHTA and CDR2 is FQGNSA. V lost 5 bases and J lost 1; bases outside the gene matches: 10. CDR3 sequence: CASSEYPGGLSNQPQHF. The CDR3 DNA reads as TGTGCCAGCAGCGAATACCCAGGGGGCTTAAGCAATCAGCCCCAGCATTTT.

This clone was counted between two and nine times. This chain links TRBV2 with TRBJ1-1, with a tentative D call TRBD1 (6 bases). The CDR3 totals 13 residues. Germline V CDR1 and CDR2: SNHLY, FYNNEI. V lost 11 bases to trimming and J lost 4 bases, with 17 bases between them. The CDR3 sequence is CADSGTRATEAFF. CDR3 coding DNA: TGTGCCGACTCCGGGACACGAGCCACTGAAGCTTTCTTT.

This chain links TRBV25-1 with TRBJ2-7, with 9 positions matching TRBD1. This CDR3 contains 15 residues. CDR1 is MGHDK and CDR2 is SYGVNS in the germline V gene. Losses at the gene ends were 4 bases for V and 0 bases for J; bases not matched to a gene: 4. CDR3 coding DNA: TGTGCCAGCAGTGTGGGACAGGGTCGCTCCTACGAGCAGTACTTC. It specifies CASSVGQGRSYEQYF.

This clone was counted once. The genes are TRBV2 and TRBJ2-7; 7 positions match TRBD1. Looked up from germline, CDR1 is SNHLY and CDR2 is FYNNEI. The CDR3 loop spans 12 amino acids. V was pared by 3 bases and J by 4 bases, with 0 bases of the junction left unmatched. CDR3 sequence (DNA): TGTGCCAGCAGTGACAGGGGGTACGAGCAGTACTTC. Residues: CASSDRGYEQYF.

The chain employs TRBV6-1 and TRBJ2-7, with D maybe TRBD1 (5 bases). V was shortened by 1 base and J by 0 bases, with 10 bases between the two germline ends. In germline, CDR1 is MNHNS, CDR2 SASEGT. This CDR3 comprises 15 residues. The CDR3 is CASSEGAGFSYEQYF. CDR3 DNA sequence: TGTGCCAGCAGTGAAGGGGCAGGGTTCTCCTACGAGCAGTACTTC.

CDR3: CATSRERDRDYEQYF. The CDR3 nucleotides are TGTGCCACCAGCAGAGAACGGGACAGGGACTACGAGCAGTACTTC. J is TRBJ2-7 and V is TRBV15; TRBD1 agrees at 9 bases. J was trimmed by 3 bases and V by 0 bases; bases with no gene match: 3. Germline CDR1 and CDR2: LNHNV and YYDKDF (reference sequence). The CDR3 runs 15 residues.

The chain employs TRBV2 and TRBJ2-7, with D tentatively TRBD2 (5 bases). Between the trimmed V and J ends, which lost 9 bases and 6 bases, there was a span of 9 bases. The germline CDR1 and CDR2 sequences are SNHLY and FYNNEI. This CDR3 has 10 residues. Here the CDR3 DNA reads TGTGCCAGTGGACTTCGCGAGCAGTACTTC. This sequence encodes CASGLREQYF.

This chain links TRBV27 with TRBJ2-7, with 8 bases fitting TRBD2. The V segment lost 0 bases and the J segment 3 bases; nucleotides outside the gene matches: 13. Germline CDR1 MNHEY, CDR2 SMNVEV (reference sequence). The CDR3 is 18 amino acids. CDR3 protein: CASSLSRSGGGGDYEQYF. DNA for the CDR3: TGTGCCAGCAGTTTATCAAGGTCGGGAGGGGGTGGGGACTACGAGCAGTACTTC.

J is TRBJ2-5 and V is TRBV10-3, with 13 bases identical to TRBD2. V gave up 7 bases and J gave up 2 bases; unmatched junction bases: 10. CDR1 is ENHRY and CDR2 is SYGVKD in the germline V gene. This CDR3 has 17 residues. The CDR3 DNA is TGTGCCATCAAGGGGACTAGCGGGACCCTGGGACAAGAGACCCAGTACTTC. Translation: CAIKGTSGTLGQETQYF.

CDR3 sequence: CASGLAVYEQYF. For the CDR3, the DNA is TGTGCCAGCGGACTAGCAGTCTACGAGCAGTACTTC. This chain joins TRBV10-3 and TRBJ2-7; 8 positions match TRBD2. The CDR3 contains 12 residues. V gave up 10 bases and J gave up 3 bases; unmatched junction bases: 5. From germline, CDR1 is ENHRY and CDR2 SYGVKD.

The chain employs TRBV5-6 and TRBJ2-2; D remains unclear. The germline CDR1 and CDR2 sequences are SGHDT and YYEEEE. The length of the CDR3 is 14 residues. The V and J ends lost 0 bases and 1 base respectively, with 4 bases between them. The CDR3 bases are TGTGCCAGCAGCTTGGGTCAGAACACCGGGGAGCTGTTTTTT. The encoded protein is CASSLGQNTGELFF.

The chain links TRBV5-4 to TRBJ2-7; D is ambiguous. This CDR3 comprises 13 residues. Trimming stripped 0 bases from V and 3 bases from J, with 7 bases between. Germline CDR1 reads SGHNT; CDR2 reads YYREEE (reference sequence). CDR3 in amino acids: CASSLDGSYEQYF. The DNA of the CDR3 is TGTGCCAGCAGCTTGGATGGCAGCTACGAGCAGTACTTC. The entire variable domain, with the rest obtained from reference TRBV5-4 and TRBJ2-7, is as follows: ETGVTQSPTHLIKTRGQQVTLRCSSQSGHNTVSWYQQALGQGPQFIFQYYREEENGRGNFPPRFSGLQFPNYSSELNVNALELDDSALYLCASSLDGSYEQYFGPGTRLTVT.

This chain uses TRBV5-4 with TRBJ2-7, with 7 positions matching TRBD1. The trim removed 4 bases at V and 8 bases at J, leaving 12 bases unmatched. This CDR3 has 14 residues. Looked up from germline, CDR1 is SGHNT and CDR2 is YYREEE (reference sequence). CDR3 DNA: TGTGCCAGCAGCAGGCCCGACGACAGGGCCAAGCAGTACTTC. Its translation is CASSRPDDRAKQYF.

The gene calls are TRBV4-2 and TRBJ2-7, with D perhaps matching TRBD1 (6 bases). V was pared by 3 bases and J by 4 bases, with 16 bases between. Germline V CDR1 and CDR2: LGHNA, YNFKEQ. This CDR3 has 15 residues. The CDR3 sequence: CASSHLDRFGYEQYF. CDR3 DNA: TGTGCCAGCAGCCATTTAGACAGGTTCGGTTACGAGCAGTACTTC.

The chain uses TRBV6-1 and TRBJ2-2; 7 nucleotides agree with TRBD2. The ends lost 2 bases at V and 2 bases at J; junction bases unmatched: 2. Germline CDR1 and CDR2: MNHNS and SASEGT. The CDR3 runs to 15 residues. The CDR3 region has the DNA TGTGCCAGCAGTGAACAGCGGGGAAACACCGGGGAGCTGTTTTTT. Its translation is CASSEQRGNTGELFF.

The V and J genes are TRBV28 and TRBJ2-5; 9 bases fit TRBD1. The CDR3 runs 14 residues. CDR1 is MDHEN and CDR2 is SYDVKM in the germline V gene. V lost 7 bases and J lost 2; bases outside the gene matches: 5. CDR3 bases: TGTGCCAGCAACCCGGGACAGGGACAAGAGACCCAGTACTTC. This codes for CASNPGQGQETQYF.